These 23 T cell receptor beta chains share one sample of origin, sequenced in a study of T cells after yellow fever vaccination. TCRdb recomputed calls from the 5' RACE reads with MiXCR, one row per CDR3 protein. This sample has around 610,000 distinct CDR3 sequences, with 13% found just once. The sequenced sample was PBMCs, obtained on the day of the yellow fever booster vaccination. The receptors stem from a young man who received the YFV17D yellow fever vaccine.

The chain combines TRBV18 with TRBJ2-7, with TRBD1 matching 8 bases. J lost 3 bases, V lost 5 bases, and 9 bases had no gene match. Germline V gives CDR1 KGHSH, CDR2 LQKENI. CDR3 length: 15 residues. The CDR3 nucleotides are TGTGCCAGCTCAGCCGGACAGGGCCCATACTACGAGCAGTACTTC. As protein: CASSAGQGPYYEQYF. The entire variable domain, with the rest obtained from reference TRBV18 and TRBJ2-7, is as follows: NAGVMQNPRHLVRRRGQEARLRCSPMKGHSHVYWYRQLPEEGLKFMVYLQKENIIDESGMPKERFSAEFPKEGPSILRIQQVVRGDSAAYFCASSAGQGPYYEQYFGPGTRLTVT.

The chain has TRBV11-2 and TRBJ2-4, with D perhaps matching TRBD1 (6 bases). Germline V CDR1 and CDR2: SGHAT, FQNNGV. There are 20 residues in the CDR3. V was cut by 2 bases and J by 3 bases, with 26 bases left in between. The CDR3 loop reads CASSLFVARDVPGDKNIQYF. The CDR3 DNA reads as TGTGCCAGCAGCTTATTTGTGGCCAGGGACGTCCCAGGGGACAAAAACATTCAGTACTTC.

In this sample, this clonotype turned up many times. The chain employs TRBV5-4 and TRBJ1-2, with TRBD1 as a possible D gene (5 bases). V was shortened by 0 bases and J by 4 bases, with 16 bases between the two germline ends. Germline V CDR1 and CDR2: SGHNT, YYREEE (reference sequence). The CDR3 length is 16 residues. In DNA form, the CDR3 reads TGTGCCAGCAGCTTGGCCTTCGGCAGGGAGGCCTATGGCTACACCTTC. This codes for CASSLAFGREAYGYTF.

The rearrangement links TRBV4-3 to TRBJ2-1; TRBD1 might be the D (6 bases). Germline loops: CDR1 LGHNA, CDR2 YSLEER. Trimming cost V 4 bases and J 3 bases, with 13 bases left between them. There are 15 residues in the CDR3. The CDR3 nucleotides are TGCGCCAGCAGCCCCCGACCGGACAGCTACAATGAGCAGTTCTTC. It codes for CASSPRPDSYNEQFF.

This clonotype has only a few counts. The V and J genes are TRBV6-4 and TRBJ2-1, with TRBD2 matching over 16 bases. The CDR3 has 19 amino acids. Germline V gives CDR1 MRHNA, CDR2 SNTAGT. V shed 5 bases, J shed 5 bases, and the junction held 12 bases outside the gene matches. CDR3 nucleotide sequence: TGTGCCAGCAGTAACGATCCTCCGGGACTAGCGGGAGGGGACAATGAGCAGTTCTTC. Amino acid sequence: CASSNDPPGLAGGDNEQFF.

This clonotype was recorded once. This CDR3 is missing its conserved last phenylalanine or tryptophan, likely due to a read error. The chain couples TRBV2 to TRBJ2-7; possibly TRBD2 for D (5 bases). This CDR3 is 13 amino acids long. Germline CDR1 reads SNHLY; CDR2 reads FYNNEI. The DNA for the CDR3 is TGCACCAGCAGCGGAGACAAACTCCTGGAGCAGTACCGC. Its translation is CTSSGDKLLEQYR.

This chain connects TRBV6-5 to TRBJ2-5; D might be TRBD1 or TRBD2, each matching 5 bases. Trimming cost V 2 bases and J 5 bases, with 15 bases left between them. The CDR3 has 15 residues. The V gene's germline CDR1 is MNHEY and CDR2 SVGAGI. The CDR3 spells CASSYVGAGGETQYF. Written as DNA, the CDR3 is TGTGCCAGCAGTTACGTAGGGGCAGGCGGGGAGACCCAGTACTTC.

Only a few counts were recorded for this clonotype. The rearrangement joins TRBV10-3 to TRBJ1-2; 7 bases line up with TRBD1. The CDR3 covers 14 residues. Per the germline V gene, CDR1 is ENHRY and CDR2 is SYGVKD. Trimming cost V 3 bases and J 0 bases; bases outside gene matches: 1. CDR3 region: CAISEGGSNYGYTF. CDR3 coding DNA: TGTGCCATCAGTGAAGGGGGCTCTAACTATGGCTACACCTTC.

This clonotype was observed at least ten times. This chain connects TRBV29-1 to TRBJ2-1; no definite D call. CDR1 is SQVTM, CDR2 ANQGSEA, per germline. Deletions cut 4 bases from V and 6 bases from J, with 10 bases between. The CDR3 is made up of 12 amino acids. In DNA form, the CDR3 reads TGCAGCGTTGGTTATTTGACCAATGAGCAGTTCTTC. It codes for CSVGYLTNEQFF.

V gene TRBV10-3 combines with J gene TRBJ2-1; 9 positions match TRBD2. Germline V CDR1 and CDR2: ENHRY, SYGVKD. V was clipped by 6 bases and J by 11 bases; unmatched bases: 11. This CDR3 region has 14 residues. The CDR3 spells CAISAGTSREKQFF. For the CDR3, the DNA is TGTGCCATCAGCGCCGGGACTAGCAGAGAAAAGCAGTTCTTC.

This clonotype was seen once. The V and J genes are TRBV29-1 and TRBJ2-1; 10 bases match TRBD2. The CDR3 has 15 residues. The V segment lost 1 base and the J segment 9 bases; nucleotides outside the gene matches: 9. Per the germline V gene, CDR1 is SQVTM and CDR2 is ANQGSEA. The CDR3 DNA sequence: TGCAGCGTTGAAGTCCTAGCGGGAGCATTCAGTGAGCAGTTCTTC. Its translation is CSVEVLAGAFSEQFF.

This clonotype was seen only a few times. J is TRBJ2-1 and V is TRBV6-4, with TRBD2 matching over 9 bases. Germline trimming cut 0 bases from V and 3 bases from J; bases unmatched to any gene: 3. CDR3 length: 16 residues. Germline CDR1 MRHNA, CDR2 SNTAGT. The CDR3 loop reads CASSDSSGRSYNEQFF. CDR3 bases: TGTGCCAGCAGTGACTCTAGCGGGAGAAGCTACAATGAGCAGTTCTTC.

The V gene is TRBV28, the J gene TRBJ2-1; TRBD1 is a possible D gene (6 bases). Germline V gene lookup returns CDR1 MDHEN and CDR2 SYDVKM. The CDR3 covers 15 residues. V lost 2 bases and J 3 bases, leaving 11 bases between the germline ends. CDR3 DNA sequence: TGTGCCAGCAGTTTAAAAGGACAGAACTACAATGAGCAGTTCTTC. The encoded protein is CASSLKGQNYNEQFF.

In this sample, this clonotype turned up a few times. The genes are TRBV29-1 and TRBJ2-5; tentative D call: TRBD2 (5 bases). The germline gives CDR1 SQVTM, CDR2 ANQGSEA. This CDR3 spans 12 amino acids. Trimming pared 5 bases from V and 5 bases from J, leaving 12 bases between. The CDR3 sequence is CSVRTYKETQYF. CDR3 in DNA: TGCAGCGTTCGGACTTATAAGGAGACCCAGTACTTC.

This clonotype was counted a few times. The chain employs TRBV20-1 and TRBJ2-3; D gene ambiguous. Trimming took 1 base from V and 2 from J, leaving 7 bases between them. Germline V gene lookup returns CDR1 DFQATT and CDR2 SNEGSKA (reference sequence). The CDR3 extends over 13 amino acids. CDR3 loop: CSARVLLTDTQYF. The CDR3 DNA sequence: TGCAGTGCTAGAGTGCTGCTCACAGATACGCAGTATTTT.

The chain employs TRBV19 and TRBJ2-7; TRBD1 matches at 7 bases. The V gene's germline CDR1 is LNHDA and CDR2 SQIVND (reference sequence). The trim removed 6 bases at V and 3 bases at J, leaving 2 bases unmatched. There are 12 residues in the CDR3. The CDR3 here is CASSNRGYEQYF. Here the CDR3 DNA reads TGTGCCAGTAGCAACAGGGGCTACGAGCAGTACTTC. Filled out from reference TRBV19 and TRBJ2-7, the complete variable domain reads DGGITQSPKYLFRKEGQNVTLSCEQNLNHDAMYWYRQDPGQGLRLIYYSQIVNDFQKGDIAEGYSVSREKKESFPLTVTSAQKNPTAFYLCASSNRGYEQYFGPGTRLTVT.

CDR3 residues: CASSQGVARPQHF. Here the CDR3 DNA reads TGCGCCAGCAGCCAAGGGGTAGCGAGGCCCCAGCATTTT. The rearrangement uses TRBV4-3 and TRBJ1-5; D unclear. This CDR3 is built from 13 residues. Looked up from germline, CDR1 is LGHNA and CDR2 is YSLEER. V lost 1 base, J lost 9 bases, and 10 bases lay in between.

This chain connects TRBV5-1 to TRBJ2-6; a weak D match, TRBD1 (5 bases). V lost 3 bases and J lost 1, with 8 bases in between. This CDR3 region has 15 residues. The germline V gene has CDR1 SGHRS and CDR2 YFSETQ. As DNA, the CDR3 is TGCGCCAGCAGCTACGACAGATCTGGGGCCAACGTCCTGACTTTC. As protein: CASSYDRSGANVLTF. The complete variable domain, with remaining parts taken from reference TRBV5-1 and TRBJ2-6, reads KAGVTQTPRYLIKTRGQQVTLSCSPISGHRSVSWYQQTPGQGLQFLFEYFSETQRNKGNFPGRFSGRQFSNSRSEMNVSTLELGDSALYLCASSYDRSGANVLTFGAGSRLTVL.

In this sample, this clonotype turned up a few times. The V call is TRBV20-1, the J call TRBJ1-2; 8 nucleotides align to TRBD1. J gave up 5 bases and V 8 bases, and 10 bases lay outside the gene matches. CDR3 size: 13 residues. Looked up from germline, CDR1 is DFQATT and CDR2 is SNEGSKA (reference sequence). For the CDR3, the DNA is TGCAGTCCTCGGGCAGGGGGCGCTTATGGCTACACCTTC. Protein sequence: CSPRAGGAYGYTF.

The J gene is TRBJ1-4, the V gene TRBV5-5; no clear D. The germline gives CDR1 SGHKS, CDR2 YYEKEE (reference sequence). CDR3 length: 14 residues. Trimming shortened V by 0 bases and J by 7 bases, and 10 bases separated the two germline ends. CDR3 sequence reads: CASSLAGSGEKLFF. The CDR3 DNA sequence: TGTGCCAGCAGCTTGGCGGGTAGCGGTGAAAAACTGTTTTTT.

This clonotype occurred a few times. The DNA of the CDR3 is TGTGCCAGCAGCTCAAGCTGGGGGAGCACAGATACGCAGTATTTT. It is translated as CASSSSWGSTDTQYF. J is TRBJ2-3 and V is TRBV11-3; D may be TRBD1 or TRBD2 (5 bases each). Looked up from germline, CDR1 is SGHNT and CDR2 is YENEEA. This CDR3 is built from 15 residues. V lost 4 bases to trimming and J lost 0 bases, with 11 bases between them.

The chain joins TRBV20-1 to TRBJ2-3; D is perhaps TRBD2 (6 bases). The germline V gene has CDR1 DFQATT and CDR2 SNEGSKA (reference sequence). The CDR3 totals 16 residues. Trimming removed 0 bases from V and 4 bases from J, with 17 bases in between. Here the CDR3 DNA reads TGCAGTGCTAGAGATGGGTGGCGGGAAGTGGCAGATACGCAGTATTTT. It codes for CSARDGWREVADTQYF.

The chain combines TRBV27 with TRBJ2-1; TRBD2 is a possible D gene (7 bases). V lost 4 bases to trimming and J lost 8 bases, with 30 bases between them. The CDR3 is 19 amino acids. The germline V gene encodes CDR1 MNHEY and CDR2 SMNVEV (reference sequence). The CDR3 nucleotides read TGTGCCAGCAGTTCTTTTATAGCGGGCATGGGCAGGGGTATCTATGAGCAGTTCTTC. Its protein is CASSSFIAGMGRGIYEQFF.